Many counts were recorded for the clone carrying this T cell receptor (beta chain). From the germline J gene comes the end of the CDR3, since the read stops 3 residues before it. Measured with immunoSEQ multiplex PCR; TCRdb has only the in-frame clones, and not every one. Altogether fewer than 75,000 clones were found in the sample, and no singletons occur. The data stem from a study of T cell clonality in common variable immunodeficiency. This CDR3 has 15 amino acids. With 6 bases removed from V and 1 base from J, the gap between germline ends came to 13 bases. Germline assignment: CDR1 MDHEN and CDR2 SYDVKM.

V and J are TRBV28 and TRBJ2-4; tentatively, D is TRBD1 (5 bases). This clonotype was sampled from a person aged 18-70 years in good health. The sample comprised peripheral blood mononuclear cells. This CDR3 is CASRNSRDAKNIQYF. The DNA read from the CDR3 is TGTGCCAGCAGAAATTCCAGGGATGCCAAAAACATT.